The clone carrying this T cell receptor (beta chain) was observed at least ten times. The antigen remains undetermined. The germline V gene encodes CDR1 SGHTA and CDR2 FQGNSA. The CDR3 is 14 amino acids. Losses at the gene ends were 4 bases for V and 5 bases for J; bases not matched to a gene: 8. These data originate in a study of cytotoxic CD8 clonotypes in ibrutinib-treated CLL. Study findings and constraints: While tracking circulating CD8+ T-cell counts, baseline clonality exceeded that of age-matched healthy donors. Once treatment began, public clonotypes, which were uncommon, contracted or stayed stable.

Here immunoSEQ multiplex PCR was the method, and the copy in TCRdb shows in-frame clones only, minus some. The repertoire holds about 39,000 clones, with 68% as singletons. Frozen PBMC stocks contributed around 2 micrograms of genomic DNA to the TCR beta libraries. The specimen comprised PBMCs, sampled at disease progression, from a patient treated with ibrutinib. V and J are TRBV7-2 and TRBJ2-7, with TRBD2 identical over 7 bases. This TCR was sampled from a human donor with chronic lymphocytic leukemia. In DNA, the CDR3 is TGTGCCAGCAGCTCACCCAGACTAGCCCACGAGCAGTACTTC. It specifies CASSSPRLAHEQYF. Filled out from reference TRBV7-2 and TRBJ2-7, the complete variable domain reads GAGVSQSPSNKVTEKGKDVELRCDPISGHTALYWYRQSLGQGLEFLIYFQGNSAPDKSGLPSDRFSAERTGGSVSTLTIQRTQQEDSAVYLCASSSPRLAHEQYFGPGTRLTVT.